The present T cell receptor beta chain was sequenced within a study of shared clonotypes between healthy human individuals. Notes on the study in general: What rarefaction showed was incomplete sorted-subset sequencing despite large depth.

V was shortened by 7 bases and J by 4 bases, with 8 bases between the two germline ends. The CDR3 covers 12 residues. In germline, CDR1 is LNHDA, CDR2 SQIVND (reference sequence). The assay was immunoSEQ multiplex PCR, and TCRdb's table has in-frame clones only and misses some. The sample yields some 700,000 clones, 90% seen once. Pooled CD45RO+ cells and CCR7-negative CD45RA+ TemRA cells made up CD8 memory. In regard to this clone: Its specificity is not known.

The clonotype originates from a man aged 18 to 30 in good health. Some clones in this sample may be carry-over from other donors' samples. Sequences were obtained from memory CD8+ T cells from PBMCs. Described subset: CD45RO+ cells pooled with CCR7-negative TemRA cells. The chain couples TRBV19 to TRBJ2-1; tentative D call: TRBD2 (5 bases). CDR3 in DNA: TGTGCCAGTAAGAGAGGGTACAATGAGCAGTTCTTC. It yields the protein CASKRGYNEQFF.